These 13 T cell receptor beta chains were all obtained from the same sample, sequenced in a study of graft-versus-host responses after intestinal transplantation. The data were produced by immunoSEQ multiplex PCR, yet TCRdb's version contains in-frame clones alone and is incomplete. The repertoire includes approximately 11,000 clones, 76% of them detected once, and more than 8% sits in the top ten. Processing released intraepithelial and lamina propria lymphocytes from the graft tissue. The sequencing used ileum tissue, collected 23 days after intestinal transplant. These receptors were obtained from a human patient who received an intestinal transplant, so some T cells may come from the graft donor.

The chain carries TRBV2 and TRBJ1-1, with TRBD1 matching 9 bases. The CDR3 runs to 15 residues. Germline-derived CDR1 and CDR2 are SNHLY and FYNNEI. The junction had 5 bases not matched to a gene; V was cut back by 6 bases and J by 0 bases. Here the CDR3 reads CASRDRGRVNTEAFF. CDR3 DNA sequence: TGTGCCAGCAGGGACAGGGGAAGAGTGAACACTGAAGCTTTCTTT.

The chain links TRBV28 to TRBJ1-4, with D tentatively TRBD1 (6 bases). V was shortened by 3 bases and J by 1 base, with 12 bases between the two germline ends. Germline V gene lookup returns CDR1 MDHEN and CDR2 SYDVKM. The CDR3 has 16 residues. CDR3 sequence (DNA): TGTGCCAGCAGTTTCCGGAGGGGGGGAACTAATGAAAAACTGTTTTTT. Translating gives CASSFRRGGTNEKLFF.

V is TRBV28 and J is TRBJ2-1; D is uncertain. The CDR3 has 12 amino acids. V lost 2 bases and J 7 bases, leaving 6 bases between the germline ends. Germline-derived CDR1 and CDR2 are MDHEN and SYDVKM. CDR3 in amino acids: CASSLVWNEQFF. The CDR3 DNA is TGTGCCAGCAGTTTAGTATGGAATGAGCAGTTCTTC.

CDR3 bases: TGTGCCAGCAGGGGGACGTCTAGCACAGATACGCAGTATTTT. Translating gives CASRGTSSTDTQYF. The chain is built from TRBV25-1 and TRBJ2-3, with D possibly being TRBD1 or TRBD2 (5 bases each). CDR3 size: 14 residues. Germline V CDR1 and CDR2: MGHDK, SYGVNS. The germline V and J ends were trimmed by 6 bases and 0 bases, with 10 bases remaining between them.

The chain has TRBV6-5 and TRBJ1-1, with a tentative D call TRBD1 (6 bases). Trimming stripped 11 bases from V and 0 bases from J, with 19 bases between. This CDR3 spans 15 amino acids. In germline, CDR1 is MNHEY, CDR2 SVGAGI. CDR3 nucleotides: TGTGCCGTAAAATGGGTCAGGGGCCTGAACACTGAAGCTTTCTTT. Translation gives CAVKWVRGLNTEAFF.

The V gene is TRBV11-2, the J gene TRBJ2-7; a possible D gene is TRBD1 (6 bases). The CDR3 is 14 amino acids. The V end was cut by 3 bases, the J end by 5 bases, with 14 bases between. Germline CDR1 reads SGHAT; CDR2 reads FQNNGV. The CDR3 loop reads CASSFHRVWDEQYF. CDR3 sequence (DNA): TGTGCCAGCAGCTTCCACAGGGTTTGGGACGAGCAGTACTTC. The whole variable domain, remainder taken from reference TRBV11-2 and TRBJ2-7, is EAGVAQSPRYKIIEKRQSVAFWCNPISGHATLYWYQQILGQGPKLLIQFQNNGVVDDSQLPKDRFSAERLKGVDSTLKIQPAKLEDSAVYLCASSFHRVWDEQYFGPGTRLTVT.

In its sample, this clone was seen once. The chain joins TRBV6-5 to TRBJ2-5; TRBD1 matches 9 bases. V gave up 3 bases and J gave up 3 bases; unmatched junction bases: 5. CDR3 length: 15 amino acids. CDR1 and CDR2 (germline): MNHEY, SVGAGI. CDR3 protein: CASSYFTGGEETQYF. CDR3 DNA sequence: TGTGCCAGCAGTTATTTCACAGGGGGCGAAGAGACCCAGTACTTC.

V usage is TRBV18 and J usage is TRBJ2-3; 7 nucleotides line up with TRBD2. This CDR3 is built from 15 residues. CDR1 and CDR2 (germline): KGHSH, LQKENI. The V gene end was trimmed by 9 bases and the J gene end by 5 bases; junction bases not matched to a gene: 14. CDR3 in DNA: TGTGCCAGTTCAAGAACGACTAGCCGGAGAGATACGCAGTATTTT. It codes for CASSRTTSRRDTQYF.

The chain combines TRBV4-1 with TRBJ2-7, with 7 bases fitting TRBD1. Germline V gene data show CDR1 as MGHRA and CDR2 as YSYEKL. This CDR3 spans 12 amino acids. J gave up 9 bases and V 2 bases, and 4 bases lay outside the gene matches. The CDR3 bases are TGCGCCAGCAGCCAACCCCCAGGGGGGCAGTACTTC. Residues: CASSQPPGGQYF.

The table lists this clone with a few counts. This rearrangement joins TRBV2 to TRBJ1-4, with no clear D. Trimming pared 0 bases from V and 6 bases from J, leaving 2 bases between. CDR1 and CDR2 (germline): SNHLY, FYNNEI. The CDR3 is made up of 12 amino acids. Here the CDR3 reads CASSEAHEKLFF. CDR3 DNA: TGTGCCAGCAGTGAAGCCCATGAAAAACTGTTTTTT.

V and J are TRBV5-8 and TRBJ2-4; 7 nucleotides match TRBD2. CDR3 length equals 17 residues. The germline gives CDR1 SGHTS, CDR2 YDEGEE. V shed 0 bases and J 2 bases; nucleotides not matched to a gene: 8. CDR3 sequence reads: CASSLALGEGPKNIQYF. CDR3 DNA: TGTGCCAGCAGCTTGGCCCTGGGGGAGGGACCCAAAAACATTCAGTACTTC.

The J gene is TRBJ1-5, the V gene TRBV5-4; D not certain. CDR1 is SGHNT and CDR2 is YYREEE in the germline V gene (reference sequence). With 0 bases removed from V and 6 bases from J, the gap between germline ends came to 4 bases. The CDR3 runs to 12 residues. The CDR3 is CASSLAGQPQHF. The CDR3 nucleotides read TGTGCCAGCAGCTTGGCCGGTCAGCCCCAGCATTTT.

This chain joins TRBV29-1 and TRBJ1-2; perhaps TRBD1 as D (6 bases). The CDR3 contains 12 residues. V was trimmed by 7 bases and J by 4 bases, leaving 13 bases between them. CDR1 SQVTM and CDR2 ANQGSEA come from the germline V gene. CDR3 nucleotides: TGCAGCGCCATGGACAGATTCTATGGCTACACCTTC. Its translation: CSAMDRFYGYTF.